What follows describes a single TCR beta chain. The assay was immunoSEQ multiplex PCR, and TCRdb's table has in-frame clones only and misses some. This table has 120,000 or so clones, approximately 90% appearing once. The CDR3 loop spans 17 amino acids. The germline CDR1 and CDR2 sequences are SGHVS and FNYEAQ. V lost 0 bases and J 6 bases, leaving 18 bases between the germline ends. The data were obtained in a study of blood T cell repertoires in COVID-19. Study-level information: The cDNA or gDNA used as material had been derived from T cells, B-cell-depleted T cells, or PBMCs.

The TCR comes from a human donor in a cohort sampled during active COVID-19. The specimen sequenced was peripheral blood. The chain has TRBV7-6 and TRBJ2-1; D call uncertain. The CDR3 protein is CASSLAVTYPPANEQFF. Here the CDR3 DNA reads TGTGCCAGCAGCTTAGCGGTGACTTATCCACCAGCCAATGAGCAGTTCTTC. Complete variable domain (other parts from reference TRBV7-6 and TRBJ2-1): GAGVSQSPRYKVTKRGQDVALRCDPISGHVSLYWYRQALGQGPEFLTYFNYEAQQDKSGLPNDRFSAERPEGSISTLTIQRTEQRDSAMYRCASSLAVTYPPANEQFFGPGTRLTVL.